This TCR beta chain is drawn from a study of T-cell reconstitution after alpha-beta-depleted transplantation in children. Broader study findings: Elevated TCRbeta diversity at day 60 was traced, in some patients, to surviving recipient T cells and thymic progenitors. Newly made T cells mostly supplied T-cell counts and diversity one year after transplant. In patients about two months after transplant, alpha-beta T cells reportedly arose from several hundred expanded graft clones.

This clonotype has at least ten counts. The antigen is unknown. Construction of the TCRbeta library involved unique molecular identifiers. One entry per CDR3 protein results from TCRdb running MiXCR on the PCR reads. The table lists some 190,000 distinct CDR3 sequences, around 10% of them singletons. Germline-derived CDR1 and CDR2 are DFQATT and SNEGSKA (reference sequence). This CDR3 is 17 amino acids long. With V trimmed by 0 bases and J by 3 bases, 9 bases remained unmatched. Sequencing was performed on PBMCs, taken before TCRalphabeta/CD19-depleted stem cell transplant. The chain combines TRBV20-1 with TRBJ1-3; 9 bases map to TRBD1. This clonotype was sampled from a boy younger than 10 with acute myeloid leukemia, due to receive a stem cell transplant. CDR3 region: CSARDPRTGEFGNTIYF. As DNA, the CDR3 is TGCAGTGCTAGAGACCCCCGGACAGGGGAATTTGGAAACACCATATATTTT.